This TCR beta chain was sequenced in a study of T cell changes during pregnancy in multiple sclerosis. This CDR3 has 15 residues. Losses at the gene ends were 3 bases for V and 5 bases for J; bases not matched to a gene: 10. The V gene's germline CDR1 is SGHRS and CDR2 YFSETQ. Using immunoSEQ multiplex PCR, the repertoire was profiled, and TCRdb retains in-frame clones only, with some absent. The sample comprises under 50,000 clones, 70% to 90% of which are singletons, and approximately 1.1% rests with the top ten. The TCR sequence derives from a female donor with multiple sclerosis, enrolled in a pregnancy study. The genes are TRBV5-1 and TRBJ2-7; TRBD1 matches at 8 bases. The sequenced sample was CD4+ T cells from peripheral blood mononuclear cells, obtained after pregnancy. CDR3 residues: CASSSSSQGANEQYF. In DNA, the CDR3 is TGCGCCAGCAGCTCGAGTAGTCAGGGGGCCAACGAGCAGTACTTC.